This TCR beta chain came from a study of memory CD4+ T cells and cytomegalovirus serostatus. Findings and caveats of the study: Suggested: most of the CMV-linked TCR signature lies in CD4+ memory cells.

Regarding this clone: The target antigen is unknown.

Profiling relied on immunoSEQ multiplex PCR, and the TCRdb table lists in-frame clones only, not all of them. The table lists about 60,000 clones, around 80% of them singletons, with around 0.58% in the top ten. Single viable CD3+CD4+CD8-CD45RO+ cells were sorted as the memory CD4+ T cells. After thawing, CD4+ T cells were positively selected. This receptor was identified in an adult in good health and CMV-seronegative. Some clones in this sample may be carry-over from other donors' samples. Specimen: memory CD4+ T cells from blood.

CDR3: CASSSIAGSGGTQYF. For the CDR3, the DNA is TGTGCCAGCAGCTCGATAGCGGGAAGCGGGGGGACCCAGTACTTC. This chain joins TRBV7-2 and TRBJ2-5; 8 nucleotides line up with TRBD2. CDR1 is SGHTA, CDR2 FQGNSA, per germline. The junction had 11 bases not matched to a gene; V was cut back by 4 bases and J by 7 bases. CDR3 length equals 15 residues. The variable domain in full, completed from reference TRBV7-2 and TRBJ2-5, reads GAGVSQSPSNKVTEKGKDVELRCDPISGHTALYWYRQSLGQGLEFLIYFQGNSAPDKSGLPSDRFSAERTGGSVSTLTIQRTQQEDSAVYLCASSSIAGSGGTQYFGPGTRLLVL.